These 8 T cell receptor beta chains originate from one sample sequenced in a study of blood T cells in healthy people across ages. For the second PCR, which ran for about 6 to 11 cycles, a sample-barcoded 5' primer and a J-beta primer mix were used. TCRdb reanalysed the 5' RACE reads using MiXCR and keeps one entry per CDR3 protein. The sample has around 690,000 distinct CDR3 sequences; about 53% are singletons. Sequenced input: blood. Receptors originate from a man aged 55 to 70 in good health.

V is TRBV7-2 and J is TRBJ2-7; D might be TRBD1 (7 bases). CDR3 length equals 14 residues. The germline gives CDR1 SGHTA, CDR2 FQGNSA. The V end was cut by 4 bases, the J end by 10 bases, with 20 bases between. CDR3 in amino acids: CASSSTGEREAQYF. The DNA of the CDR3 is TGTGCCAGCAGCTCAACAGGGGAAAGGGAGGCCCAGTACTTC.

In this sample, this clonotype turned up a few times. The CDR3 loop reads CASYDTNYGYTF. As DNA, the CDR3 is TGTGCCAGCTACGACACAAACTATGGCTACACCTTC. The chain recombines TRBV6-5 with TRBJ1-2, with unresolved D. The CDR3 is 12 residues long. Trimming removed 8 bases at V and 2 bases at J, with 9 bases between. Per germline, CDR1 MNHEY and CDR2 SVGAGI.

This clonotype was observed a handful of times. V gene TRBV29-1 combines with J gene TRBJ2-1; possibly TRBD2 for D (5 bases). The CDR3 totals 10 residues. V was pared by 6 bases and J by 10 bases, with 10 bases between. CDR1 SQVTM and CDR2 ANQGSEA come from the germline V gene. The CDR3 reads CSVRTSEQFF. The CDR3 DNA follows: TGCAGCGTGAGGACTTCCGAGCAGTTCTTC.

This rearrangement joins TRBV20-1 to TRBJ2-1; TRBD2 aligns across 9 bases. The trim removed 0 bases at V and 4 bases at J, leaving 13 bases unmatched. The CDR3 is 18 residues long. Germline V CDR1 and CDR2: DFQATT, SNEGSKA (reference sequence). CDR3 nucleotide sequence: TGCAGTGCTAGAGATCGTTTTGTAGCGGGGGCCTCTTACAATGAGCAGTTCTTC. Its translation is CSARDRFVAGASYNEQFF.

The chain combines TRBV20-1 with TRBJ2-3, with D possibly called TRBD1 or TRBD2 (5 bases each). Germline V CDR1 and CDR2: DFQATT, SNEGSKA (reference sequence). The CDR3 spans 14 residues. The V and J ends lost 0 bases and 4 bases respectively, with 11 bases between them. The CDR3 DNA sequence: TGCAGTGCTAGAGATGGGCAGGGAGCAGATACGCAGTATTTT. The encoded protein is CSARDGQGADTQYF.

V is TRBV14 and J is TRBJ2-1; weak D call: TRBD2 (5 bases). Between the trimmed V and J ends, which lost 1 base and 0 bases, there was a span of 7 bases. The CDR3 extends over 15 amino acids. The germline CDR1 and CDR2 sequences are SGHDN and FVKESK. CDR3 DNA sequence: TGTGCCAGCAGCCAAGCTGAGGGCTCCTACAATGAGCAGTTCTTC. Protein sequence: CASSQAEGSYNEQFF.

V gene TRBV4-2 combines with J gene TRBJ2-5, with 7 bases lining up with TRBD2. The CDR3 is 14 amino acids. V was clipped by 1 base and J by 11 bases; unmatched bases: 10. Germline V gene lookup returns CDR1 LGHNA and CDR2 YNFKEQ. CDR3 loop: CASSQGLAHNEQYF. The CDR3 bases are TGTGCCAGCAGCCAAGGACTAGCTCACAATGAGCAGTACTTC.

This clonotype has ten or more counts. The chain carries TRBV7-9 and TRBJ2-5, with TRBD2 matching 7 bases. Germline values: CDR1 SEHNR, CDR2 FQNEAQ (reference sequence). With 4 bases clipped from V and 3 bases from J, the junction kept 2 bases outside the gene matches. The CDR3 is 13 residues long. The CDR3 reads CASSSLAEETQYF. CDR3 coding DNA: TGTGCCAGCAGCTCCCTAGCGGAAGAGACCCAGTACTTC. Drawing the rest from reference TRBV7-9 and TRBJ2-5, the complete variable domain is DTGVSQNPRHKITKRGQNVTFRCDPISEHNRLYWYRQTLGQGPEFLTYFQNEAQLEKSRLLSDRFSAERPKGSFSTLEIQRTEQGDSAMYLCASSSLAEETQYFGPGTRLLVL.